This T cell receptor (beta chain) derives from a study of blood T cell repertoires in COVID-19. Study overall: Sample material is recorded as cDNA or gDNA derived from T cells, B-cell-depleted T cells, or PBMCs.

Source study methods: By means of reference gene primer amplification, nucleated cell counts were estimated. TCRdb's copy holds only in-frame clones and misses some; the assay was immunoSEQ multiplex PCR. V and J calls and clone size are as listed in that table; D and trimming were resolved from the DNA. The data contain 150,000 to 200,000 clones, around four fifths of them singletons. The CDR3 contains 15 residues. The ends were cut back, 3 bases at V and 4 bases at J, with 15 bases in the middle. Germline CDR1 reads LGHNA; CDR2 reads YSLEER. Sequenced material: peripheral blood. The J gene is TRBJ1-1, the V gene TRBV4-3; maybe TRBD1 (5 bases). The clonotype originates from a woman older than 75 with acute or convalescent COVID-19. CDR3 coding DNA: TGCGCCAGCAGCCAGACGGCCGGACATTTCACTGAAGCTTTCTTT. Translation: CASSQTAGHFTEAFF.